This T cell receptor beta chain derives from a study of blood T cell repertoires in COVID-19. Study in general: COVID-19 samples collected from the United States, Italy and Spain covered acute and convalescent phases. The cDNA or gDNA used as material had been derived from T cells, B-cell-depleted T cells, or PBMCs.

Authors' analysis steps: Quantification of nucleated cells was approximated via reference gene primer amplification. Sequenced by immunoSEQ multiplex PCR; TCRdb stores in-frame clones only, minus some. The DNA gave D and trimming, while V, J and clone size come from that table. The sample gives a few hundred thousand clones, around 91% of which show up once; approximately 12% is in the top ten. Germline CDR1 reads SGDLS; CDR2 reads YYNGEE. Trimming removed 0 bases at V and 6 bases at J, with 10 bases between. This CDR3 has 13 amino acids. Sequencing input: peripheral blood. This clonotype originated in a woman aged 55 to 70 with acute or convalescent COVID-19. This chain connects TRBV9 to TRBJ2-7; D ambiguous. The CDR3 is CASSVDTVSEQYF. CDR3 nucleotide sequence: TGTGCCAGCAGCGTAGACACAGTCTCCGAGCAGTACTTC.